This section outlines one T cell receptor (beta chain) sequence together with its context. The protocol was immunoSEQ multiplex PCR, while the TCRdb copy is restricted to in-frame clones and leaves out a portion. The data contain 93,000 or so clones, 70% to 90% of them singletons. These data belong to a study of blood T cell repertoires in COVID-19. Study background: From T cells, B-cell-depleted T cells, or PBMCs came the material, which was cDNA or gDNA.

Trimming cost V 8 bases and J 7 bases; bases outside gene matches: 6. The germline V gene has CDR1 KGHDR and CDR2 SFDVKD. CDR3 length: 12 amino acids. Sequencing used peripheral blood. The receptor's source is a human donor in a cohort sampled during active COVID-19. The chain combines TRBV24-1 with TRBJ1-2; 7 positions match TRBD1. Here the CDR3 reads CATTRDRVGYTF. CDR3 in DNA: TGTGCCACCACCCGAGACAGGGTTGGCTACACCTTC.